These 25 T cell receptor beta chains were sequenced from one sample in a study of blood T cells in healthy people across ages (dated by TCRdb to 2015 to 2017). Preparation of the library involved 5' RACE. TCRdb lists the instrument as Illumina HiSeq 2500. A second PCR of roughly 6 to 11 cycles was run with a J-beta primer mix and a sample-barcoded 5' primer. The raw public data were reprocessed by TCRdb itself: fastp quality trimming at Q25, MiXCR clonotype calling, in-frame beta chains only. Each record represents a unique CDR3 protein, reported with the most common genes and DNA among its rows. The sample table shows roughly 410,000 distinct CDR3 sequences, and roughly half are seen once. The top ten hold 51% of the sample. Specimen: blood. The receptor source for this set is a man aged 55-75 years in good health.

The rearrangement uses TRBV7-2 and TRBJ1-4; D remains unclear. Germline CDR1 SGHTA, CDR2 FQGNSA. V was trimmed by 5 bases and J by 3 bases, leaving 16 bases between them. The CDR3 runs to 16 residues. The CDR3 loop reads CASSKQSGFSNEKLFF. The DNA of the CDR3 is TGTGCCAGCAGCAAACAATCGGGGTTTTCTAATGAAAAACTGTTTTTT.

The sample holds a few counts of this clonotype. The CDR3 sequence: CSARTEGGVGTQYF. Here the CDR3 DNA reads TGCAGTGCTAGGACTGAGGGAGGGGTCGGTACGCAGTATTTT. The V and J genes are TRBV20-1 and TRBJ2-3; 7 bases align to TRBD2. Germline trimming cut 3 bases from V and 8 bases from J; bases unmatched to any gene: 11. This CDR3 has 14 residues. CDR1 and CDR2 from the germline V gene are DFQATT and SNEGSKA (reference sequence).

This clonotype has more than one count but fewer than ten. The gene calls are TRBV9 and TRBJ2-7, with D possibly matching TRBD2 (6 bases). V gave up 4 bases and J gave up 6 bases, with 17 bases separating them. Germline CDR1 SGDLS, CDR2 YYNGEE. This CDR3 contains 14 residues. The CDR3, as DNA: TGTGCCAGCAGCCCCCGTGCGGGGAATGGCGAGCAGTACTTC. It encodes CASSPRAGNGEQYF.

The chain uses TRBV14 and TRBJ2-3; D is uncertain. The length of the CDR3 is 15 residues. The V gene lost 2 bases and the J gene lost 0 bases, with 9 bases spanning the gap. Germline V lookup: CDR1 SGHDN, CDR2 FVKESK. CDR3 DNA: TGTGCCAGCAGCCAATGGCAGGCCAGCACAGATACGCAGTATTTT. As protein: CASSQWQASTDTQYF.

V usage is TRBV14 and J usage is TRBJ1-1; weak D call: TRBD1 (6 bases). The length of the CDR3 is 14 residues. V dropped 3 bases and J dropped 5 bases, with 13 bases sitting between them. CDR1 is SGHDN and CDR2 is FVKESK in the germline V gene. The CDR3 nucleotides read TGTGCCAGCAGCCACAAACAGGGAGGGACTGAAGCTTTCTTT. Translation: CASSHKQGGTEAFF.

This clonotype was seen many times. Being one base from a much bigger clone, this may be a read error. V gene TRBV3-1 combines with J gene TRBJ2-3, with a tentative D call TRBD2 (7 bases). Germline CDR1 LGHDT, CDR2 YNNKEL (reference sequence). V gave up 3 bases and J gave up 2 bases, with 15 bases separating them. This CDR3 has 16 amino acids. The CDR3 loop is CASSQGGAGLTDTQYF. The CDR3 nucleotides are TGTGCCAGCAGCCAGGGGGGGGCGGGCCTCACAGATACGCAGTATTTT.

This clonotype has ten or more counts. The chain couples TRBV27 to TRBJ2-1; tentative D call: TRBD2 (6 bases). CDR3 length: 17 amino acids. Trimming stripped 2 bases from V and 7 bases from J, with 21 bases between. Germline V gene lookup returns CDR1 MNHEY and CDR2 SMNVEV (reference sequence). The CDR3 DNA sequence: TGTGCCAGCAGTTTAGCCCGGACACCTCTAGGGAGGAATGAGCAGTTCTTC. Translation: CASSLARTPLGRNEQFF.

Remarks on this clonotype: One end of the junction is discordant with germline, which a read error may explain. The CDR3 is CNVRLQGASEEQYF. The CDR3 nucleotides read TGCAACGTTCGCTTACAGGGGGCTTCGGAAGAGCAGTACTTC. This chain links TRBV29-1 with TRBJ2-4, with 9 bases that match TRBD1. This CDR3 contains 14 residues. CDR1 SQVTM and CDR2 ANQGSEA come from the germline V gene.

V gene TRBV28 combines with J gene TRBJ1-2; 7 nucleotides line up with TRBD1. V dropped 5 bases and J dropped 4; count of bases not matched to a gene: 10. Looked up from germline, CDR1 is MDHEN and CDR2 is SYDVKM. This CDR3 contains 15 residues. CDR3 in DNA: TGTGCCAGCAGTCCAATTGTCTGGGACAGCTATGGCTACACCTTC. It encodes CASSPIVWDSYGYTF.

This clonotype occurred once. This chain uses TRBV6-2 or TRBV6-3 with TRBJ2-7; D possibly uses TRBD1 or TRBD2 (5 bases each). CDR1 is MNHEY and CDR2 is SVGEGT in the germline V gene. The V end was cut by 6 bases, the J end by 6 bases, with 18 bases between. The CDR3 consists of 14 residues. The CDR3 sequence is CASRETGTLSEQYF. DNA for the CDR3: TGTGCCAGCAGAGAGACCGGGACCCTTAGCGAGCAGTACTTC.

The rearrangement joins TRBV12-3 or TRBV12-4 to TRBJ2-7; 13 positions match TRBD2. The CDR3 totals 15 residues. Trimming cost V 3 bases and J 3 bases; bases outside gene matches: 2. The CDR3 nucleotides read TGTGCCAGCAGTTTGACTAGCGGGGGGTACTACGAGCAGTACTTC. This sequence encodes CASSLTSGGYYEQYF.

The sample holds many counts of this clonotype. This chain uses TRBV30 with TRBJ2-7; D is possibly TRBD1 or TRBD2 (6 bases each). The ends were cut back, 4 bases at V and 6 bases at J, with 16 bases in the middle. The germline V gene encodes CDR1 GTSNPN and CDR2 SVGIG (reference sequence). The length of the CDR3 is 13 residues. The CDR3 sequence: CAWIGRGGGEQYF. Here the CDR3 DNA reads TGTGCCTGGATTGGCAGGGGAGGTGGCGAGCAGTACTTC. Filled out from reference TRBV30 and TRBJ2-7, the complete variable domain reads SQTIHQWPATLVQPVGSPLSLECTVEGTSNPNLYWYRQAAGRGLQLLFYSVGIGQISSEVPQNLSASRPQDRQFILSSKKLLLSDSGFYLCAWIGRGGGEQYFGPGTRLTVT.

The chain has TRBV10-3 and TRBJ2-7; 10 bases fit TRBD2. There are 16 residues in the CDR3. Germline loops: CDR1 ENHRY, CDR2 SYGVKD. After removal of 6 bases from V and 5 bases from J, the junction contained 13 bases not matched to a gene. The DNA for the CDR3 is TGTGCCATCAGCCCGGCCGTAGCGGGAGGCACCCACGAGCAGTACTTC. Translating gives CAISPAVAGGTHEQYF.

The rearrangement links TRBV12-3 or TRBV12-4 to TRBJ2-7, with a weak D call TRBD1 (5 bases). This CDR3 spans 17 amino acids. Deletions cut 5 bases from V and 2 bases from J, with 22 bases between. CDR3 bases: TGTGCCAGCAGTCCCCAAGACCTTCAGGGATCTGCCTACGAGCAGTACTTC. The encoded protein is CASSPQDLQGSAYEQYF.

The CDR3 spells CAISYAGEKLFF. CDR3 in DNA: TGTGCCATCAGTTACGCAGGGGAAAAACTGTTTTTT. The genes are TRBV10-3 and TRBJ1-4; maybe TRBD1 (5 bases). The V and J ends lost 5 bases and 8 bases respectively, with 9 bases between them. Germline CDR1 and CDR2: ENHRY and SYGVKD. CDR3 length equals 12 residues.

This clonotype has just a few counts. The V and J genes are TRBV6-6 and TRBJ1-2; D not resolved. Germline loops: CDR1 MNHNY, CDR2 SVGAGI (reference sequence). The CDR3 runs 14 residues. The V end lost 0 bases, the J end lost 1 base, and 6 bases lay between the germline ends. The CDR3 is CASSYSRGNYGYTF. The CDR3 DNA reads TGTGCCAGCAGTTACTCCCGGGGTAACTATGGCTACACCTTC.

This clonotype has more than one count but fewer than ten. J is TRBJ1-2 and V is TRBV24-1; 7 bases agree with TRBD1. The CDR3 runs 14 residues. In germline, CDR1 is KGHDR, CDR2 SFDVKD. V gave up 4 bases and J gave up 4 bases; unmatched junction bases: 5. The CDR3 protein is CATSDSDRPYGYTF. DNA for the CDR3: TGTGCCACCAGTGACTCGGACAGGCCCTATGGCTACACCTTC.

CDR3 residues: CASSGSTTQSSYNEQFF. In DNA, the CDR3 is TGTGCCAGCAGCGGCAGTACTACACAAAGCTCCTACAATGAGCAGTTCTTC. The genes are TRBV3-1 and TRBJ2-1, with no clear D. V shed 5 bases and J shed 0 bases, with 17 bases lying between them. The CDR3 is 17 amino acids. CDR1 is LGHDT and CDR2 is YNNKEL in the germline V gene (reference sequence).

As for this clonotype: One junction end does not reproduce the germline sequence, and a read error may be involved. The genes are TRBV29-1 and TRBJ2-4; 7 bases map to TRBD1. Germline values: CDR1 SQVTM, CDR2 ANQGSEA. The CDR3 is made up of 18 amino acids. The CDR3 DNA reads as TGCAGCGTTGAAGATCCGTTGGACAGGACTGGGCCCAAAACCATTCAGTACTTC. Protein product: CSVEDPLDRTGPKTIQYF.

The J gene is TRBJ2-1, the V gene TRBV7-2; 7 bases match TRBD2. The V and J ends lost 1 base and 3 bases, in that order; junction bases with no gene match: 3. The CDR3 loop spans 15 amino acids. Germline lookup yields CDR1 SGHTA and CDR2 FQGNSA. The CDR3 region is CASSLGRGDYNEQFF. The CDR3, as DNA: TGTGCCAGCAGCTTAGGACGGGGGGACTACAATGAGCAGTTCTTC.

A few counts support this clonotype. The chain is built from TRBV4-3 and TRBJ2-4; D might be TRBD2 (5 bases). Trimming removed 0 bases at V and 8 bases at J, with 11 bases between. In germline, CDR1 is LGHNA, CDR2 YSLEER. The CDR3 length is 14 residues. Here the CDR3 reads CASSQDLGGDIQYF. DNA for the CDR3: TGCGCCAGCAGCCAAGATTTAGGAGGAGACATTCAGTACTTC.

The sample holds a few counts of this clonotype. CDR3 protein: CASSSEGASTDTQYF. DNA of the CDR3: TGTGCCAGCAGCTCCGAGGGGGCCAGCACAGATACGCAGTATTTT. The rearrangement joins TRBV4-2 to TRBJ2-3; 7 bases are a match to TRBD1. CDR3 length: 15 amino acids. The V and J ends lost 5 bases and 0 bases, in that order; junction bases with no gene match: 5. The germline gives CDR1 LGHNA, CDR2 YNFKEQ.

The rearrangement links TRBV12-3 or TRBV12-4 to TRBJ2-7; D gene unclear. V was cut by 4 bases and J by 2 bases, with 9 bases left in between. This CDR3 spans 13 amino acids. DNA for the CDR3: TGTGCCAGCAGTTCTCAGATTACCTACGAGCAGTACTTC. This gives the protein CASSSQITYEQYF.

The J gene is TRBJ2-1, the V gene TRBV7-9, with 8 bases lining up with TRBD1. With the DNA end fitting TRBJ2-7 better, the J assignment may be wrong. Germline V gene data show CDR1 as SEHNR and CDR2 as FQNEAQ (reference sequence). This CDR3 contains 14 residues. DNA of the CDR3: TGTGCCAGCAGCCTGACAGGGGACCACAATGAGCAGTACTTC. Its protein product is CASSLTGDHNEQYF.

This clonotype was found a few times. The V and J genes are TRBV12-3 or TRBV12-4 and TRBJ1-1, with unresolved D. The CDR3 loop spans 11 amino acids. V lost 3 bases, J lost 7 bases, and 6 bases lay in between. The CDR3 region is CASSLEGEAFF. The CDR3 region has the DNA TGTGCCAGCAGTTTGGAAGGTGAAGCTTTCTTT.